The 20 T cell receptor beta chains below all came from one sample that was sequenced in a study of identifying expanded T cells in peripheral blood. TCRdb keeps only in-frame clones here, not all; method: immunoSEQ multiplex PCR. The sample lists more than 90,000 clones; around 90% were seen once. The sample taken for sequencing was blood. All receptors come from a person aged 18 to 70 in good health.

The V and J genes are TRBV5-1 and TRBJ2-7, with D possibly being TRBD1 or TRBD2 (5 bases each). V was trimmed by 1 base and J by 6 bases, leaving 17 bases between them. CDR3 size: 15 residues. Germline values: CDR1 SGHRS, CDR2 YFSETQ. The CDR3 is CASSLYPDEGTEQYF. The CDR3 DNA reads as TGCGCCAGCAGCTTGTATCCGGACGAAGGGACCGAGCAGTACTTC.

The V call is TRBV7-6, the J call TRBJ1-5; D ambiguous. With 1 base removed from V and 7 bases from J, the gap between germline ends came to 8 bases. The CDR3 is made up of 13 amino acids. The germline gives CDR1 SGHVS, CDR2 FNYEAQ. The CDR3 loop reads CASSLERTQPQHF. CDR3 nucleotide sequence: TGTGCCAGCAGCTTAGAGAGGACCCAGCCCCAGCATTTT.

The chain couples TRBV6-4 to TRBJ2-3; a weak D match, TRBD1 (6 bases). V was pared by 2 bases and J by 0 bases, with 9 bases between. The CDR3 sequence is 15 residues long. Germline V gives CDR1 MRHNA, CDR2 SNTAGT. Here the CDR3 DNA reads TGTGCCAGCAGTGACGGGGGCGGAAGCACAGATACGCAGTATTTT. It translates to CASSDGGGSTDTQYF.

This clone was counted between two and nine times. The rearrangement links TRBV6-5 to TRBJ1-2; D unclear. The germline V and J ends were trimmed by 2 bases and 8 bases, with 12 bases remaining between them. The CDR3 sequence is 13 residues long. The V gene's germline CDR1 is MNHEY and CDR2 SVGAGI. The CDR3 DNA reads as TGTGCCAGCAGTTACCTAGATCTACGCGGCTACACCTTC. This encodes CASSYLDLRGYTF.

The chain joins TRBV29-1 to TRBJ2-7; possible D gene TRBD2, 6 bases. This CDR3 comprises 11 residues. From germline, CDR1 is SQVTM and CDR2 ANQGSEA. The CDR3 DNA reads as TGCGGGGCGGGACTGCACTACGAGCAGTACTTC. Its translation: CGAGLHYEQYF.

As concerns this clone: Other nucleotide sequences from this sample produce the same CDR3. The chain has TRBV7-9 and TRBJ1-2; D uncertain. CDR3 length: 12 residues. Between the trimmed V and J ends, which lost 0 bases and 8 bases, there was a span of 7 bases. Germline loops: CDR1 SEHNR, CDR2 FQNEAQ (reference sequence). The CDR3 here is CASSLAGSGYTF. In nucleotides, the CDR3 is TGTGCCAGCAGCTTAGCCGGGTCCGGCTACACCTTC.

The chain joins TRBV5-5 to TRBJ1-5, with 8 bases aligning to TRBD1. CDR1 is SGHKS and CDR2 is YYEKEE in the germline V gene (reference sequence). V was pared by 4 bases and J by 6 bases, with 6 bases of the junction left unmatched. The CDR3 is 14 residues long. CDR3 loop: CASSPGQGGQPQHF. CDR3 nucleotides: TGTGCCAGCAGCCCTGGACAGGGAGGTCAGCCCCAGCATTTT.

This clone was observed once. This chain uses TRBV9 with TRBJ1-2; TRBD1 matches 7 bases. Germline trimming cut 0 bases from V and 7 bases from J; bases unmatched to any gene: 6. Germline V gene sequence: CDR1 SGDLS, CDR2 YYNGEE. This CDR3 comprises 14 residues. CDR3 sequence reads: CASSVVGQGGGYTF. The DNA of the CDR3 is TGTGCCAGCAGCGTAGTTGGGCAGGGGGGTGGCTACACCTTC.

The chain's CDR3 is CASSPNTGGGTEAFF. CDR3 DNA sequence: TGTGCCAGCAGCCCGAACACGGGGGGAGGAACTGAAGCTTTCTTT. The chain links TRBV6-6 to TRBJ1-1; D perhaps matches TRBD1 (5 bases). The CDR3 consists of 15 residues. Germline V gives CDR1 MNHNY, CDR2 SVGAGI (reference sequence). Deletions cut 6 bases from V and 5 bases from J, with 19 bases between.

The J gene is TRBJ2-2, the V gene TRBV27, with D uncertain. V lost 6 bases and J 1 base, leaving 9 bases between the germline ends. Looked up from germline, CDR1 is MNHEY and CDR2 is SMNVEV (reference sequence). The CDR3 sequence is 14 residues long. As DNA, the CDR3 is TGTGCCAGCAGCTTCTATGAGAACACCGGGGAGCTGTTTTTT. Its protein product is CASSFYENTGELFF.

This clone was recorded only once. The rearrangement uses TRBV10-3 and TRBJ1-2; 8 nucleotides agree with TRBD1. The CDR3 has 13 amino acids. V was pared by 8 bases and J by 5 bases, with 7 bases of the junction left unmatched. Germline lookup yields CDR1 ENHRY and CDR2 SYGVKD. This chain's CDR3 is CAIREGQVYGYTF. CDR3 nucleotide sequence: TGTGCCATCCGAGAGGGACAGGTTTATGGCTACACCTTC.

The chain couples TRBV7-2 to TRBJ2-5; TRBD1 agrees at 8 bases. The CDR3 totals 17 residues. V lost 4 bases to trimming and J lost 7 bases; unmatched junction nucleotides: 17. CDR1 and CDR2 (germline): SGHTA, FQGNSA. The CDR3 reads CASSSSYGAGGGRTQYF. CDR3 sequence (DNA): TGTGCCAGCAGCTCCTCATACGGGGCAGGGGGCGGCAGGACCCAGTACTTC.

The chain employs TRBV7-7 and TRBJ2-6; D is unresolved. This CDR3 spans 17 amino acids. V shed 1 base and J shed 0 bases, with 10 bases lying between them. Germline loops: CDR1 SSHAT, CDR2 FNYEAQ (reference sequence). The chain's CDR3 is CASSLVPALSGANVLTF. CDR3 DNA sequence: TGTGCCAGCAGCTTAGTCCCAGCGCTCTCTGGGGCCAACGTCCTGACTTTC. Supplemented by reference TRBV7-7 and TRBJ2-6, the full variable domain reads GAGVSQSPRYKVTKRGQDVTLRCDPISSHATLYWYQQALGQGPEFLTYFNYEAQPDKSGLPSDRFSAERPEGSISTLTIQRTEQRDSAMYRCASSLVPALSGANVLTFGAGSRLTVL.

The J gene is TRBJ1-1, the V gene TRBV7-9, with D tentatively TRBD1 (5 bases). The germline V and J ends were trimmed by 4 bases and 3 bases, with 15 bases remaining between them. Germline V CDR1 and CDR2: SEHNR, FQNEAQ (reference sequence). The CDR3 is 15 amino acids. The CDR3 region is CASSSEGIGDTEAFF. The DNA of the CDR3 is TGTGCCAGCAGCTCAGAGGGAATAGGGGACACTGAAGCTTTCTTT.

The chain combines TRBV2 with TRBJ2-5; TRBD1 matches 9 bases. This CDR3 is built from 15 residues. Germline V gene lookup returns CDR1 SNHLY and CDR2 FYNNEI. The J segment lost 2 bases and the V segment lost 4 bases, leaving 5 bases of the junction unmatched. The CDR3, as DNA: TGTGCCAGCAGTGCACAGGGGGCAAGTCAAGAGACCCAGTACTTC. Translating it yields CASSAQGASQETQYF.

The V gene is TRBV4-1, the J gene TRBJ2-1, with TRBD2 matching over 8 bases. V lost 0 bases and J lost 5; bases outside the gene matches: 6. CDR3 length: 16 amino acids. Germline CDR1 is MGHRA and CDR2 is YSYEKL. DNA of the CDR3: TGCGCCAGCAGCCAAGAAACGGGACTAGGAAACAATGAGCAGTTCTTC. Protein: CASSQETGLGNNEQFF.

The chain links TRBV5-5 to TRBJ2-2; 9 bases line up with TRBD2. Germline V CDR1 and CDR2: SGHKS, YYEKEE (reference sequence). The CDR3 is 17 residues long. J was trimmed by 6 bases and V by 1 base; bases with no gene match: 10. CDR3 DNA: TGTGCCAGCAGCTTGCCGACCCTTAGCGGGGGATCCGGGGAGCTGTTTTTT. It codes for CASSLPTLSGGSGELFF.

The rearrangement joins TRBV5-1 to TRBJ2-5; TRBD1 might be the D (7 bases). Germline lookup yields CDR1 SGHRS and CDR2 YFSETQ. Deletions cut 6 bases from V and 3 bases from J, with 15 bases between. The CDR3 loop spans 14 amino acids. Here the CDR3 reads CASNPGGGEETQYF. As DNA, the CDR3 is TGCGCCAGCAACCCAGGGGGAGGAGAAGAGACCCAGTACTTC.

The chain combines TRBV7-9 with TRBJ1-4; 7 bases map to TRBD1. This CDR3 has 17 residues. CDR1 is SEHNR and CDR2 is FQNEAQ in the germline V gene (reference sequence). V lost 5 bases and J lost 4; bases outside the gene matches: 13. The CDR3 sequence is CASSLLRQGHFNEKLFF. CDR3 DNA sequence: TGTGCCAGCAGCCTTCTCCGACAGGGACATTTTAATGAAAAACTGTTTTTT.

The gene calls are TRBV2 and TRBJ1-1, with D uncertain. V lost 2 bases and J 10 bases, leaving 11 bases between the germline ends. The CDR3 totals 12 residues. CDR1 is SNHLY, CDR2 FYNNEI, per germline. The CDR3 sequence is CASSESDQVAFF. CDR3 DNA sequence: TGTGCCAGCAGTGAATCGGATCAGGTAGCTTTCTTT.